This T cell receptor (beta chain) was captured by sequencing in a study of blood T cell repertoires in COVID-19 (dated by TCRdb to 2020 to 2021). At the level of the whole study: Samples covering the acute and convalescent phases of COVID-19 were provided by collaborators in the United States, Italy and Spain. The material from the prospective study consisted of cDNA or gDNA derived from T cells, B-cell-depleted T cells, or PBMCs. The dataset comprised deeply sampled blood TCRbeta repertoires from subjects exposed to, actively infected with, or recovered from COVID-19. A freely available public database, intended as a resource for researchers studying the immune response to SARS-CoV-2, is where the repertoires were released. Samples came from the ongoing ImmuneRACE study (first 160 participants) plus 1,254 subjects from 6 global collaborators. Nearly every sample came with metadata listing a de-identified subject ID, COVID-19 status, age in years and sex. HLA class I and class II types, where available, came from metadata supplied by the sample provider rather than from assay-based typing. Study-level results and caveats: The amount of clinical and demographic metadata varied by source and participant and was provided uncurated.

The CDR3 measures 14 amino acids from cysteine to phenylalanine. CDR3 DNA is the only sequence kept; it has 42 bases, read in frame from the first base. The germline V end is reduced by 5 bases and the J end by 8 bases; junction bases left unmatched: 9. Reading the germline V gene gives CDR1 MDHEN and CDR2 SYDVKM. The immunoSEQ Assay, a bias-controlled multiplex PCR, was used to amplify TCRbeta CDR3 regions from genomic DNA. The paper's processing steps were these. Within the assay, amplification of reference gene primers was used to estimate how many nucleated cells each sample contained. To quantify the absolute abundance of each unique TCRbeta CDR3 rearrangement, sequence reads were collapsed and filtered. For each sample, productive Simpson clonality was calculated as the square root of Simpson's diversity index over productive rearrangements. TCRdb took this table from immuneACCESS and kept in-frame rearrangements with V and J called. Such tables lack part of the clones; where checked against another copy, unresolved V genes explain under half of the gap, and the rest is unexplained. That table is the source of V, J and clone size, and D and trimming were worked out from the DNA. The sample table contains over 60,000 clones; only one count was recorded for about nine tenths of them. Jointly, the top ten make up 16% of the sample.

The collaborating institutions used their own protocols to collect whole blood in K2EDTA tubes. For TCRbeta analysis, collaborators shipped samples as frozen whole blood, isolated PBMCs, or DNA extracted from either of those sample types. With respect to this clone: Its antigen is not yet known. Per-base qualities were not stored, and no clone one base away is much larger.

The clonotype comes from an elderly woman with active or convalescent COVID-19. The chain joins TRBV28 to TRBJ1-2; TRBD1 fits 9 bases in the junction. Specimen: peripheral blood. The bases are TGTGCCAGCAGTGCTACAGGGGGCGCCTGGGGCTACACCTTC. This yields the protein CASSATGGAWGYTF.